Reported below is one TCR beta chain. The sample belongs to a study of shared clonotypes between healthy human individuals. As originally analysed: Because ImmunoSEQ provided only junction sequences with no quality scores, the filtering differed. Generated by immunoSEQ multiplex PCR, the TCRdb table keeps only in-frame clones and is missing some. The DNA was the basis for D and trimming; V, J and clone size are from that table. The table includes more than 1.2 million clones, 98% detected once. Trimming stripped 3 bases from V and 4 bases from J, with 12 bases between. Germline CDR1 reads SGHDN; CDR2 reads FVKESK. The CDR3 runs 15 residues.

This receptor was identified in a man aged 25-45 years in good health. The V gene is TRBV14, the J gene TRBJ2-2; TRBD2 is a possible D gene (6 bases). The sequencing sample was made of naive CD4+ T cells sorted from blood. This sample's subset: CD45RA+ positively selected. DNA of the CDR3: TGTGCCAGCAGCCACCTAAGCGGGTCCACCGGGGAGCTGTTTTTT. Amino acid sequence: CASSHLSGSTGELFF.